These 24 T cell receptor beta chains were all obtained from the same sample, sequenced in a study of T cell responses to AZD1222 COVID-19 vaccine. Sequencing used immunoSEQ multiplex PCR; TCRdb keeps in-frame clones, though not all of them. The table includes 150,000 or so clones, about 91% detected once. The sequences come from peripheral blood, collected 28 days after the second AZD1222 dose. The receptors derive from an adult who received the AZD1222 COVID-19 vaccine.

This chain connects TRBV6-6 to TRBJ2-2; TRBD1 is a possible D gene (6 bases). Germline V gives CDR1 MNHNY, CDR2 SVGAGI (reference sequence). Trimming took 6 bases from V and 0 from J, leaving 11 bases between them. The CDR3 extends over 15 amino acids. The CDR3 reads CASRRTATNTGELFF. CDR3 bases: TGTGCCAGCAGGAGGACAGCGACGAACACCGGGGAGCTGTTTTTT.

The chain has TRBV7-9 and TRBJ1-5; maybe TRBD1 (5 bases). The ends were cut back, 0 bases at V and 5 bases at J, with 5 bases in the middle. Per the germline V gene, CDR1 is SEHNR and CDR2 is FQNEAQ (reference sequence). The CDR3 has 13 amino acids. The CDR3 protein is CASSLAGHQPQHF. The CDR3, as DNA: TGTGCCAGCAGCTTAGCGGGGCATCAGCCCCAGCATTTT.

The V call is TRBV4-2, the J call TRBJ2-6; D is unresolved. Trimming pared 0 bases from V and 2 bases from J, leaving 5 bases between. The CDR3 length is 15 residues. The germline gives CDR1 LGHNA, CDR2 YNFKEQ. The CDR3: CASSQDRPGANVLTF. DNA for the CDR3: TGTGCCAGCAGCCAAGATCGCCCTGGGGCCAACGTCCTGACTTTC.

The rearrangement uses TRBV19 and TRBJ1-2; D unresolved. The V and J ends lost 3 bases and 5 bases respectively, with 16 bases between them. The CDR3 is 15 residues long. The germline gives CDR1 LNHDA, CDR2 SQIVND (reference sequence). The CDR3 protein is CASSIAGNRRYGYTF. CDR3 sequence (DNA): TGTGCCAGTAGTATCGCCGGTAATAGGCGATATGGCTACACCTTC.

V gene TRBV19 combines with J gene TRBJ1-2, with TRBD1 as a possible D gene (6 bases). Trimming took off 4 bases at V and 4 bases at J, with 10 bases between the two ends. Germline V CDR1 and CDR2: LNHDA, SQIVND (reference sequence). There are 13 residues in the CDR3. The CDR3 loop reads CASSTRDTYGYTF. The CDR3 nucleotides are TGTGCCAGTAGTACCCGGGACACCTATGGCTACACCTTC.

A single count supports this clone. The J gene is TRBJ1-2, the V gene TRBV9; TRBD1 aligns across 9 bases. Losses at the gene ends were 4 bases for V and 4 bases for J; bases not matched to a gene: 8. In germline, CDR1 is SGDLS, CDR2 YYNGEE. The CDR3 contains 15 residues. This CDR3 reads CASSLTGGRSYGYTF. The CDR3 DNA is TGTGCCAGCAGCTTGACAGGGGGTCGGAGCTATGGCTACACCTTC.

The rearrangement uses TRBV2 and TRBJ2-5; D uncertain. Looked up from germline, CDR1 is SNHLY and CDR2 is FYNNEI. The CDR3 is 12 amino acids. Trimming took off 1 base at V and 4 bases at J, with 4 bases between the two ends. The CDR3 DNA follows: TGTGCCAGCAGTGAAGAGGGAGAGACCCAGTACTTC. Translation: CASSEEGETQYF.

CDR3 DNA: TGTGCCAGCAGCAAAAGGGGACAGGGGGCTAAGAACACTGAAGCTTTCTTT. This codes for CASSKRGQGAKNTEAFF. The chain couples TRBV7-2 to TRBJ1-1; 12 bases match TRBD1. Unmatched junction bases numbered 8, after V lost 5 bases and J lost 1 base. CDR3 size: 17 residues. The germline gives CDR1 SGHTA, CDR2 FQGNSA.

For the CDR3, the DNA is TGTGCCAGCAGTTTAACAGGGGGAAGTGCTTTCTTT. As protein: CASSLTGGSAFF. The chain is built from TRBV28 and TRBJ1-1; 8 bases match TRBD1. Unmatched junction bases numbered 4, after V lost 2 bases and J lost 11 bases. CDR3 length equals 12 residues. The germline V gene has CDR1 MDHEN and CDR2 SYDVKM.

V is TRBV27 and J is TRBJ1-2; a possible D gene is TRBD1 (5 bases). This CDR3 has 13 amino acids. The V and J ends lost 5 bases and 2 bases respectively, with 9 bases between them. Germline lookup yields CDR1 MNHEY and CDR2 SMNVEV (reference sequence). In nucleotides, the CDR3 is TGTGCCAGCAGTCTCGGGACGAACTATGGCTACACCTTC. As protein: CASSLGTNYGYTF.

The V gene is TRBV6-5, the J gene TRBJ1-3; TRBD1 is a possible D gene (6 bases). V was clipped by 3 bases and J by 4 bases, with 16 bases between them. Looked up from germline, CDR1 is MNHEY and CDR2 is SVGAGI. The CDR3 runs to 16 residues. CDR3 coding DNA: TGTGCCAGCAGTTATGGGTCCCCGGGGACAGGAAACACCATATATTTT. This translates into CASSYGSPGTGNTIYF.

Here the CDR3 reads CASSLFPRTGRNTEAFF. The CDR3 coding sequence is TGTGCCAGCAGCTTATTTCCCCGGACAGGGAGAAACACTGAAGCTTTCTTT. This chain links TRBV11-2 with TRBJ1-1; 8 bases are shared with TRBD1. Per germline, CDR1 SGHAT and CDR2 FQNNGV. V trimming: 2 bases; J trimming: 2 bases; junction bases outside the gene matches: 10. The CDR3 spans 17 residues.

The rearrangement joins TRBV28 to TRBJ2-7; TRBD2 is a possible D gene (6 bases). The CDR3 extends over 14 amino acids. Germline V CDR1 and CDR2: MDHEN, SYDVKM. With 6 bases removed from V and 4 bases from J, the gap between germline ends came to 16 bases. CDR3 sequence: CASSGRAGPYEQYF. CDR3 bases: TGTGCCAGCAGCGGACGCGCGGGACCTTACGAGCAGTACTTC.

This clone was seen only a few times. The chain employs TRBV28 and TRBJ2-5; TRBD2 matches at 7 bases. V was clipped by 7 bases and J by 3 bases; unmatched bases: 8. The CDR3 extends over 14 amino acids. Germline-derived CDR1 and CDR2 are MDHEN and SYDVKM. CDR3: CASTRSGGKETQYF. CDR3 DNA: TGTGCCAGCACCAGATCGGGGGGAAAAGAGACCCAGTACTTC.

This rearrangement joins TRBV2 to TRBJ1-6; D might be TRBD1 (5 bases). V lost 6 bases and J 5 bases, leaving 8 bases between the germline ends. The CDR3 is 13 amino acids. Germline V gene sequence: CDR1 SNHLY, CDR2 FYNNEI. The CDR3 sequence is CASRQEHNSPLHF. The CDR3 DNA reads as TGTGCCAGCAGACAGGAACATAATTCACCCCTCCACTTT.

The chain uses TRBV30 and TRBJ2-7; 9 bases are shared with TRBD1. V shed 6 bases and J 4 bases; nucleotides not matched to a gene: 10. CDR3 length equals 14 residues. Germline V gives CDR1 GTSNPN, CDR2 SVGIG (reference sequence). The CDR3 DNA reads as TGTGCCTGCCAAAGGACAGGGGTGGGATACGAGCAGTACTTC. Translation gives CACQRTGVGYEQYF.

J is TRBJ2-1 and V is TRBV7-9; TRBD2 aligns across 7 bases. CDR1 is SEHNR and CDR2 is FQNEAQ in the germline V gene (reference sequence). The CDR3 loop spans 17 amino acids. V shed 5 bases and J 0 bases; nucleotides not matched to a gene: 10. CDR3 residues: CASSGRGLAASYNEQFF. The DNA of the CDR3 is TGTGCCAGCAGCGGGCGGGGTCTAGCGGCCTCCTACAATGAGCAGTTCTTC.

This chain uses TRBV7-2 with TRBJ1-1; D is ambiguous. The CDR3 is 18 residues long. Trimming pared 3 bases from V and 1 base from J, leaving 21 bases between. Germline V CDR1 and CDR2: SGHTA, FQGNSA. CDR3 bases: TGTGCCAGCAGCTTTAACCACAACACCTGGGCGGGGAACACTGAAGCTTTCTTT. Protein: CASSFNHNTWAGNTEAFF.

V usage is TRBV19 and J usage is TRBJ1-5, with 8 nucleotides matching TRBD1. The CDR3 contains 14 residues. Germline trimming cut 6 bases from V and 1 base from J; bases unmatched to any gene: 2. The germline V gene has CDR1 LNHDA and CDR2 SQIVND (reference sequence). CDR3 loop: CASSRQGSNQPQHF. The CDR3, as DNA: TGTGCCAGTAGCCGACAGGGGAGCAATCAGCCCCAGCATTTT.

This sequence joins TRBV29-1 and TRBJ2-5; D gene unclear. CDR3 length: 12 residues. The V end lost 0 bases, the J end lost 2 bases, and 4 bases lay between the germline ends. CDR1 and CDR2 (germline): SQVTM, ANQGSEA. The CDR3: CSVEDSQETQYF. CDR3 in DNA: TGCAGCGTTGAAGACAGTCAAGAGACCCAGTACTTC. The full variable domain, in which reference TRBV29-1 and TRBJ2-5 provide the parts outside the CDR3, is SAVISQKPSRDICQRGTSLTIQCQVDSQVTMMFWYRQQPGQSLTLIATANQGSEATYESGFVIDKFPISRPNLTFSTLTVSNMSPEDSSIYLCSVEDSQETQYFGPGTRLLVL.

The V call is TRBV10-3, the J call TRBJ2-1; 9 bases are a match to TRBD1. The CDR3 consists of 13 residues. V was clipped by 9 bases and J by 12 bases; unmatched bases: 12. Germline values: CDR1 ENHRY, CDR2 SYGVKD. DNA for the CDR3: TGTGCCATGGGGACAGGGTATGCGTCGGGGCAGTTCTTC. Protein: CAMGTGYASGQFF.

V usage is TRBV27 and J usage is TRBJ2-5; 10 nucleotides align to TRBD2. CDR1 MNHEY and CDR2 SMNVEV come from the germline V gene (reference sequence). J lost 3 bases, V lost 5 bases, and 9 bases had no gene match. CDR3 length: 16 residues. The CDR3 loop is CASSPWRLAGEETQYF. In DNA, the CDR3 is TGTGCCAGCAGTCCCTGGCGGCTAGCGGGAGAAGAGACCCAGTACTTC.

The chain links TRBV28 to TRBJ1-5; no clear D gene. The CDR3 has 12 amino acids. Germline V gene sequence: CDR1 MDHEN, CDR2 SYDVKM. V was shortened by 4 bases and J by 9 bases, with 10 bases between the two germline ends. DNA of the CDR3: TGTGCCAGCAGTTCCTTTGAGCGGCCCCAGCATTTT. It codes for CASSSFERPQHF.

This clone was seen once. This sequence joins TRBV7-8 and TRBJ1-2; 10 bases align to TRBD1. Germline V gene lookup returns CDR1 SGHVS and CDR2 FQNEAQ. The V gene end was trimmed by 2 bases and the J gene end by 2 bases; junction bases not matched to a gene: 8. The CDR3 runs to 17 residues. CDR3 nucleotide sequence: TGTGCCAGCAGCTTAAGGGGTCCGGGACAGGGGAACTATGGCTACACCTTC. It yields the protein CASSLRGPGQGNYGYTF. Drawing the rest from reference TRBV7-8 and TRBJ1-2, the complete variable domain is GAGVSQSPRYKVAKRGQDVALRCDPISGHVSLFWYQQALGQGPEFLTYFQNEAQLDKSGLPSDRFFAERPEGSVSTLKIQRTQQEDSAVYLCASSLRGPGQGNYGYTFGSGTRLTVV.